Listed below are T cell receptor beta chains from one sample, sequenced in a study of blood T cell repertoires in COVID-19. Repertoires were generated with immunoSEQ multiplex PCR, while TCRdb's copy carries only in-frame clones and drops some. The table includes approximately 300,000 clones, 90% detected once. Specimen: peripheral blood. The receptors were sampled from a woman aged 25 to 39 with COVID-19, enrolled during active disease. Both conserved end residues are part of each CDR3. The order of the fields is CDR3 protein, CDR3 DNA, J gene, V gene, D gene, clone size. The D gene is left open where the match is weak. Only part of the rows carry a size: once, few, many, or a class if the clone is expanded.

CASSLATSRYTDTQYF TGTGCCAGCAGCTTAGCAACTAGCAGATACACAGATACGCAGTATTTT TRBJ2-3 TRBV7-6 . .
CASSEVANSPLHF TGTGCCAGCAGTGAAGTGGCTAATTCACCCCTCCACTTT TRBJ1-6 TRBV6-1 . .
CASSLGGRTYNEQFF TGCGCCAGCAGCTTGGGTGGCAGAACCTACAATGAGCAGTTCTTC TRBJ2-1 TRBV5-1 . .
CAISETGTSTSYNEQFF TGTGCCATCAGTGAAACCGGGACTTCGACCTCCTACAATGAGCAGTTCTTC TRBJ2-1 TRBV10-3 . .
CASSWTSPGELFF TGTGCCAGCAGCTGGACTAGTCCCGGGGAGCTGTTTTTT TRBJ2-2 TRBV7-2 TRBD2 once
CAWAGLAETQYF TGTGCCTGGGCTGGGCTAGCGGAGACCCAGTACTTC TRBJ2-5 TRBV2 . .
CASSPAVLGGGGYEQYF TGTGCCAGCTCACCAGCCGTATTGGGGGGCGGGGGCTACGAGCAGTACTTC TRBJ2-7 TRBV18 . .
CASSPTRGVNTEAFF TGTGCCAGCAGTCCAACCAGAGGAGTGAACACTGAAGCTTTCTTT TRBJ1-1 TRBV27 . .
CASSYGQGNSPLHF TGTGCCAGCAGTTATGGTCAGGGTAATTCACCCCTCCACTTT TRBJ1-6 TRBV6-5 . .
CASSFADTYYEQYF TGTGCCAGCAGCTTTGCGGACACTTACTACGAGCAGTACTTC TRBJ2-7 TRBV7-2 . .
CSDDPSGTVLYGYTF TGCAGCGATGACCCTTCCGGGACAGTACTCTATGGCTACACCTTC TRBJ1-2 TRBV29-1 TRBD1 .
CASSAQLAGGKETQYF TGTGCCAGCAGCGCCCAACTAGCGGGAGGCAAAGAGACCCAGTACTTC TRBJ2-5 TRBV28 TRBD2 .
CASGPSGASGQETQYF TGTGCCAGCGGACCTTCCGGGGCTAGCGGACAAGAGACCCAGTACTTC TRBJ2-5 TRBV2 TRBD2 .
CASSLGGGRPPDTQYF TGTGCCAGCAGCTTAGGTGGCGGGAGGCCCCCAGATACGCAGTATTTT TRBJ2-3 TRBV7-6 TRBD2 .
CASSSDRERRTDTQYF TGTGCCAGCAGTTCTGATCGGGAGAGACGAACAGATACGCAGTATTTT TRBJ2-3 TRBV25-1 . .